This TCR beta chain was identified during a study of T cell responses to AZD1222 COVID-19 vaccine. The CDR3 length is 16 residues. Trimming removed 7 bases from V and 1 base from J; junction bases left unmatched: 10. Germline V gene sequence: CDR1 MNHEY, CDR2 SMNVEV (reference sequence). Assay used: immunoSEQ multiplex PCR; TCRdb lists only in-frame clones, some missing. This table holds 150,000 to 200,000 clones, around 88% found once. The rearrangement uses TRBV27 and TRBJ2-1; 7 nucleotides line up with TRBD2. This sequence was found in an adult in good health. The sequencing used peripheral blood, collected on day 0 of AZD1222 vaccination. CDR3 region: CASNLGGDQSYNEQFF. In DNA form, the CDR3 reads TGTGCCAGCAACCTTGGGGGGGATCAGTCCTACAATGAGCAGTTCTTC.